The sequence of this TCR beta chain was determined in a study of cytomegalovirus exposure and HLA in healthy donors. Study-wide findings and caveats: Within an earlier analysis, most TCR beta V segments proved productive either about 87% or about 30% of the time. Follow-up analysis later connected one missense variant in DCLRE1C with trimming of TCR beta V- and J-genes. Later work showed greater clonal expansion in HLA-associated TCR beta chains than in equally common others.

Germline V gene sequence: CDR1 SGHTA, CDR2 FQGNSA. There are 12 residues in the CDR3. The V and J ends lost 8 bases and 10 bases respectively, with 17 bases between them. Use of 60 Vbeta and 13 Jbeta primers characterized the PCR. TCRdb's copy holds only in-frame clones and misses some; the assay was immunoSEQ multiplex PCR. The repertoire table contains 120,000 or so clones. Concerning this clone itself: Its antigen is still unknown.

V usage is TRBV7-2 and J usage is TRBJ1-2; D ambiguous. This TCR was recovered from a man aged 18-30 years in good health and CMV-seronegative. Specimen: PBMCs. This CDR3 is CASRIPGTVYTF. In DNA, the CDR3 is TGTGCCAGCCGGATCCCGGGAACGGTCTACACCTTC.